The entry below describes one TCR beta chain. The target of this receptor is not known. The input lacks base qualities; no much larger clone sits a single base away. Via the germline V gene, CDR1 is MNHEY and CDR2 SVGAGI. From its cysteine to its phenylalanine, the CDR3 spans 17 amino acids. Only the CDR3 DNA is retained, 51 bases long and in frame from the first base. After removal of 3 bases from V and 0 bases from J, the junction retains 7 bases not matched to a gene. This sample stems from a study of T cells in Graves' hyperthyroidism and ophthalmopathy (dated by TCRdb to the late 2010s). For the wider study: Peripheral blood was collected at initial diagnosis, before any treatment. TCR V-J signatures able to tell the groups apart were searched for in a discovery cohort of approximately 95 patients, of whom roughly 42 had Graves' ophthalmopathy and 57 had stable Graves' hyperthyroidism. Prospective prediction of ophthalmopathy was tested in an independent validation cohort of 18 to 20 hyperthyroidism patients and some 17 patients who later progressed to ophthalmopathy. The 100 or so discovery patients were divided at random into training and test sets in a 7:3 ratio. In addition, the study compared T-cell repertoires in thyroid tissue and in blood from several Graves' hyperthyroidism patients. After blood sampling, hyperthyroidism patients were treated with methimazole at a starting dose of 30 mg daily, and ophthalmopathy patients were treated with high-dose intravenous methylprednisolone. TCR Vbeta CDR3 sequencing of 140 or so peripheral blood samples (43 ophthalmopathy, some 75 hyperthyroidism and about 17 progressor patients) is reported in the paper. Overall study outcomes, separate from this receptor: In validation, progression to ophthalmopathy was predicted by the model with about 70% sensitivity and approximately 78% specificity, a median of approximately 7.1 months before onset. Most expanded thyroid clonotypes (frequency above 0.001) were also detected in blood, a finding suggesting that blood repertoires may reflect thyroid immune responses. A model built on a 13 V-J signature distinguished ophthalmopathy from stable hyperthyroidism, reaching approximately 89% sensitivity and about 81% specificity in cross-validation and 80%/75% in testing. No statistical method was used to set the sample size in advance, and investigators knew the group allocation.

Hyperthyroidism patients were aged 18 to 65 years and newly diagnosed, with disease duration of less than 2 months. The study excluded patients with uncontrolled infections, other autoimmune diseases, pregnancy or lactation. Diagnoses relied on clinical symptoms, serum thyroxine and TRAb, thyroid ultrasound and orbital computed tomography. Blood from progressor patients was collected at the time of first diagnosis with hyperthyroidism, before any ophthalmopathy symptoms had appeared. PBMCs were separated from approximately 9.9 ml of fresh peripheral blood using Ficoll-Paque density gradient centrifugation. Patients classed as progressors first received a Graves' hyperthyroidism diagnosis and then went on to develop ophthalmopathy during follow-up. Total RNA was extracted using Trizol reagent, and RNA quality was assessed on an Agilent 2100 Bioanalyzer. The TCR beta CDR3 regions were amplified from the RNA transcripts. The TCR CDR3 was subjected to a first round of RT-PCR using the HTBI primer set and the Qiagen OneStep RT-PCR kit. A second multiplex PCR round built the libraries, followed by size selection and purification. Sequencing of the libraries was done on an Illumina HiSeq2000 using paired-end 100 bp reads. As for how the authors treated the data: SOAPnuke was used to process the raw data, removing reads that contained adapters or uncalled bases, had a mean Phred below 15, or lacked an exact match to the constant primer or identifier. High-quality paired reads were merged with COPE v1.2.5, and unique nucleotide sequences were defined as clonotypes. MiTCR v1.1 was used to align clonotypes to the IMGT TRBV, TRBD and TRBJ reference segments. The analysis included only V-J combinations with a frequency above 0.0001, which together covered around 99% of the repertoires. A TCS score was defined as the ratio of F50 (clonal expansion) to E x V (chaos), with BLOSUM62-based TCRdist applied between CDR3 peptides within each V-J. Welch's t-statistics and random forest reduced approximately 520 V-J features to 13, which were used in a naive Bayes classifier (R e1071). TCRdb applied fastp at Q25 and MiXCR to the public reads, then kept only in-frame beta chains. Rows matching on CDR3 protein sequence are summarized as one entry with the most common DNA and genes. TCRdb, not the original authors, processed these V and J calls. Recorded for this sample are hundreds of thousands of distinct CDR3 sequences; about 19% of them occurred a single time. Roughly a sixth of the sample comes from the top ten.

Rearrangement joined TRBV6-5 to TRBJ2-1, with 8 bases matching TRBD2. Sequenced input: blood. The TCR comes from a woman aged 45-59 years with Graves' hyperthyroidism that later progressed to Graves' ophthalmopathy. The nucleotide sequence is TGTGCCAGCAGTTATCTCCCGGGGGGGAGCTCCTACAATGAGCAGTTCTTC. Its translation reads: CASSYLPGGSSYNEQFF.